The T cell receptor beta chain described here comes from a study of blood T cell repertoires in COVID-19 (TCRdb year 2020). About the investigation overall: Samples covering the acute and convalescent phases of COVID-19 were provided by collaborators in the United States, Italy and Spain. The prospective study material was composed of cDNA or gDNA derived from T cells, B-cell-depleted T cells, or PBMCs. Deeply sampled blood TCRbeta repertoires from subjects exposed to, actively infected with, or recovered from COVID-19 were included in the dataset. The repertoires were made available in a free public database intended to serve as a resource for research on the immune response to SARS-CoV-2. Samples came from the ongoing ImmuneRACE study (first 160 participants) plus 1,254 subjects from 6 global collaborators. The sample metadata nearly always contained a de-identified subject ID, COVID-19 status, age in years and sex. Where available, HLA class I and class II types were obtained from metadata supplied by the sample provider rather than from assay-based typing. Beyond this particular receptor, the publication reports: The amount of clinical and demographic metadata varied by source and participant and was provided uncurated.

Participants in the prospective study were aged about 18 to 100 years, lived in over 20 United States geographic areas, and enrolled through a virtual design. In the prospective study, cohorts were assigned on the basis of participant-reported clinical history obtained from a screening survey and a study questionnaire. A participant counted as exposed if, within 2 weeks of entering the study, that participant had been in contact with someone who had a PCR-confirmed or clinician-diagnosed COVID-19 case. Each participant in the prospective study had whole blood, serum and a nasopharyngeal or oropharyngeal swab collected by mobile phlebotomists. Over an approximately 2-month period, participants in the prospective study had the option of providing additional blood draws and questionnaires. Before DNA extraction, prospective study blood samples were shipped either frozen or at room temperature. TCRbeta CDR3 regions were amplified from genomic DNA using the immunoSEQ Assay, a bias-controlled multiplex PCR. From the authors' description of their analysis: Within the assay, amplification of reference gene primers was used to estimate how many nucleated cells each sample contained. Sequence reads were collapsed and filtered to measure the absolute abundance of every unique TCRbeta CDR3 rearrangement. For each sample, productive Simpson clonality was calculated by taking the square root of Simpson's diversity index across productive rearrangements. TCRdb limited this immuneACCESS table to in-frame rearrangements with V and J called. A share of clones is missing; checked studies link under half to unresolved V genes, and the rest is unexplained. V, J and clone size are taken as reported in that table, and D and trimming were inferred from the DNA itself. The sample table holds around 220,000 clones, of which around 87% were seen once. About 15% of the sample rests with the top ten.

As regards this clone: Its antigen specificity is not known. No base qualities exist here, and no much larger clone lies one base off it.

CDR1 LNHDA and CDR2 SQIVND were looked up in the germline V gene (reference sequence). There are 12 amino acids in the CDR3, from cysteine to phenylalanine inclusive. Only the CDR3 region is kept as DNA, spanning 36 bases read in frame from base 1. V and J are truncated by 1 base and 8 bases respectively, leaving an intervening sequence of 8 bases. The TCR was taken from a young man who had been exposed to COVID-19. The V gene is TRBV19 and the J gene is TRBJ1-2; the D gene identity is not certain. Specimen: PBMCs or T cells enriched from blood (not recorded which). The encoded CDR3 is CASSIGFEGYTF. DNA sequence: TGTGCCAGTAGTATAGGTTTCGAGGGCTACACCTTC.